Sequencing of this T cell receptor beta chain was carried out in a study of PD-1 blockade in classical Hodgkin lymphoma (dated by TCRdb to between 2020 and 2021). About the study as a whole: Nivolumab dosing was 3 mg/kg intravenously every 2 weeks, continuing until either disease progression or unacceptable toxicity. A peripheral blood immune signature of response to PD-1 blockade in classical Hodgkin lymphoma was defined using TCR beta sequencing and CyTOF. Broad study findings and their caveats: The study covered only a single clinical trial cohort, and the causes of the repertoire differences, possibly disease activity or prior therapy, were still not defined. A significant rise by C4D1 was seen in CD4+ but not CD8+ TCR diversity (p=0.0027 vs p=0.16), with the rise being most apparent in complete responders (p=0.02). Newly diagnosed patients were reported to have lower baseline TCR diversity than healthy donors, and relapsed/refractory patients were reported to have lower baseline TCR diversity still. Lower diversity was seen in patients whose nivolumab began less than 1 year after ASCT, and these patients were left out of later analyses so that immune reconstitution would not confound the results. Baseline diversity similar to that of newly diagnosed patients was observed in trial patients achieving complete response, whereas significantly lower diversity was observed in partial responders and progressors.

Interpreted using the paper, the time point label stands for: cycle 4 day 1 (C4D1), after 5 to 7 weeks of nivolumab. Every trial patient had relapsed after autologous stem cell transplantation, and cohorts A, B and C differed in prior brentuximab vedotin exposure. The trial cohort comprised around 60 patients with relapsed/refractory classical Hodgkin lymphoma whose best overall responses were complete response, partial response or progressive disease. In the multi-cohort phase II CheckMate 205 trial, trial patients received single-agent nivolumab. Best overall response was determined by an independent review committee according to the 2007 International Working Group response criteria. PBMCs from the trial were collected at three points: immediately before nivolumab initiation (C1D1), and during therapy at cycle 2 day 1 and cycle 4 day 1. After peripheral blood was drawn into 8 mL Vacutainer Cell Preparation Tubes, PBMCs were isolated by centrifugation and then cryopreserved.

For CDR1 and CDR2, the germline V gene lists SGHVS and FNYEAQ. Including cysteine and phenylalanine, the CDR3 has 12 amino acids. Only the CDR3 region is kept as DNA, spanning 36 bases read in frame from base 1. Deletion took 5 bases off V and 7 bases off J, with a span of 8 bases between the germline ends. Comments on this clone: Its cognate antigen has yet to be identified. No base-level quality is on record; no much larger clone is a single base apart.

Genomic DNA was extracted with the Qiagen DNeasy kit from unsorted PBMCs and from negatively selected CD4+ and CD8+ fractions. TCR beta CDR3 regions were subjected to amplification by immunoSEQ multiplex PCR with primers that anneal to V and J segments. A synthetic immune receptor repertoire was used to minimize amplification bias, and any residual bias was removed computationally once sequencing was done. In the source study's methods: Repertoire diversity was quantified as the Shannon entropy index using custom Python scripts. The unsorted, CD4+ and CD8+ repertoires were each analyzed separately, with the exception of combined analyses, where CD4+ and CD8+ sequences were merged in silico. Clonal expansion was defined as at least a 2-fold frequency increase after treatment relative to C1D1, with a pseudocount of 0.5 for undetected baseline clones. Singleton clones were defined as clones with 0 or 1 copy at C1D1, and non-singleton clones were defined as clones with 2 or more copies. Clones expanded in unsorted samples were labelled as CD4+, CD8+ or unknown by matching protein sequences in sorted samples from the same patient. Wilcoxon tests on paired samples were used to test diversity changes from C1D1 to C4D1. TCRdb took over this immuneACCESS table, retaining in-frame rearrangements with V and J assigned. Such tables are incomplete; in checked studies, under half of the missing clones stem from an unresolved V gene, and the remainder is unexplained. Clonal size and the V and J genes are those of that table, whereas D and trimming came from the DNA. The sample data list fewer than 35,000 clones, and approximately 85% of these were observed just once. The top ten constitute about 18% of the sample.

The chain links TRBV7-6 with TRBJ1-4; the D region possibly corresponds to TRBD1 (5 bases align). The specimen was peripheral blood mononuclear cells (PBMCs), collected before the fourth cycle of nivolumab. This sequence was found in a human donor with classical Hodgkin lymphoma. The CDR3: CASSRTGEKLFF. The nucleotide sequence reads as follows: TGTGCCAGCAGCCGTACAGGTGAAAAACTGTTTTTT.